What follows are 15 T cell receptor beta chains derived from one specimen sequenced in a study of blood T cell repertoires in COVID-19. Assay: immunoSEQ multiplex PCR; the TCRdb copy retains only in-frame clones and omits some. The sample shows 200,000 to 250,000 clones, 87% of them seen only once. Sequencing used peripheral blood. These receptors were obtained from a woman younger than 35 who had recovered from COVID-19.

The J gene is TRBJ1-1, the V gene TRBV19, with D uncertain. Germline V CDR1 and CDR2: LNHDA, SQIVND (reference sequence). V dropped 5 bases and J dropped 1 base, with 11 bases sitting between them. CDR3 length equals 14 residues. The CDR3 protein is CASSPLLRNTEAFF. As DNA, the CDR3 is TGTGCCAGTAGTCCTCTTCTCCGGAACACTGAAGCTTTCTTT.

V and J are TRBV3-1 (or the pseudogene TRBV3-2) and TRBJ1-2; TRBD1 might be the D (6 bases). Germline V gene data show CDR1 as LGHDT and CDR2 as YNNKEL (reference sequence). The CDR3 consists of 17 residues. Trimming stripped 1 base from V and 9 bases from J, with 24 bases between. The CDR3 DNA reads TGTGCCAGCAGCCAAGCCCCGTACAGGGAACGGCTTCGGTGCTACACCTTC. Protein product: CASSQAPYRERLRCYTF.

V gene TRBV29-1 combines with J gene TRBJ2-5; TRBD1 matches at 9 bases. Per the germline V gene, CDR1 is SQVTM and CDR2 is ANQGSEA. V gave up 6 bases and J gave up 5 bases; unmatched junction bases: 4. CDR3 length: 12 residues. The CDR3 DNA sequence: TGCAGCGTAACAGGGGGCAGGGAGACCCAGTACTTC. It is translated as CSVTGGRETQYF.

The V gene is TRBV6-6, the J gene TRBJ1-5; the D is unclear. Per the germline V gene, CDR1 is MNHNY and CDR2 is SVGAGI (reference sequence). This CDR3 contains 14 residues. V gave up 5 bases and J gave up 1 base, with 9 bases separating them. CDR3 amino acids: CASSPDTSNQPQHF. The CDR3 bases are TGTGCCAGCAGTCCCGACACAAGCAATCAGCCCCAGCATTTT.

The chain carries TRBV2 and TRBJ1-1; D might be TRBD1 (6 bases). Trimming removed 6 bases from V and 13 bases from J, with 18 bases in between. Germline values: CDR1 SNHLY, CDR2 FYNNEI. This CDR3 is built from 12 residues. Here the CDR3 reads CASSLYRDDGFF. In nucleotides, the CDR3 is TGTGCCAGCAGCTTATACAGGGATGACGGTTTCTTT.

The V gene is TRBV30, the J gene TRBJ2-5, with D perhaps TRBD2 (6 bases). V lost 3 bases to trimming and J lost 4 bases, with 12 bases between them. The CDR3 is made up of 13 amino acids. The germline gives CDR1 GTSNPN, CDR2 SVGIG (reference sequence). As DNA, the CDR3 is TGTGCCTGGAGCCCCTGGGGAGGAGAGACCCAGTACTTC. This sequence encodes CAWSPWGGETQYF. Together with reference TRBV30 and TRBJ2-5, the CDR3 gives the full variable domain: SQTIHQWPATLVQPVGSPLSLECTVEGTSNPNLYWYRQAAGRGLQLLFYSVGIGQISSEVPQNLSASRPQDRQFILSSKKLLLSDSGFYLCAWSPWGGETQYFGPGTRLLVL.

V gene TRBV5-1 combines with J gene TRBJ2-7; TRBD2 matches at 7 bases. The germline CDR1 and CDR2 sequences are SGHRS and YFSETQ. V dropped 7 bases and J dropped 3; count of bases not matched to a gene: 7. This CDR3 contains 13 residues. CDR3 DNA sequence: TGCGCCAGCGGCACGGGGGGAATCTACGAGCAGTACTTC. Protein: CASGTGGIYEQYF.

This clone turned up a few times. This sample also contains other DNA sequences that code for the same CDR3. For the CDR3, the DNA is TGTGCCAGCAGCCTCCCCGGTCTATACAATGAGCAGTTCTTC. Its translation is CASSLPGLYNEQFF. The chain has TRBV14 and TRBJ2-1; no clear D gene. The germline V gene encodes CDR1 SGHDN and CDR2 FVKESK. The V end lost 4 bases, the J end lost 4 bases, and 11 bases lay between the germline ends. CDR3 length: 14 residues. Full variable domain (missing parts from reference TRBV14 and TRBJ2-1): EAGVTQFPSHSVIEKGQTVTLRCDPISGHDNLYWYRRVMGKEIKFLLHFVKESKQDESGMPNNRFLAERTGGTYSTLKVQPAELEDSGVYFCASSLPGLYNEQFFGPGTRLTVL.

CDR3 amino acids: CASSPGSDTQYF. The CDR3 DNA is TGTGCCAGCAGCCCGGGGTCAGATACGCAGTATTTT. This chain uses TRBV7-2 with TRBJ2-3; possible D gene TRBD2, 5 bases. Germline CDR1 SGHTA, CDR2 FQGNSA. CDR3 length: 12 residues. Trimming removed 5 bases at V and 4 bases at J, with 7 bases between. Full variable domain (outside the CDR3, taken from reference TRBV7-2 and TRBJ2-3): GAGVSQSPSNKVTEKGKDVELRCDPISGHTALYWYRQSLGQGLEFLIYFQGNSAPDKSGLPSDRFSAERTGGSVSTLTIQRTQQEDSAVYLCASSPGSDTQYFGPGTRLTVL.

The CDR3 spells CASSDSSGQFF. The CDR3 DNA is TGTGCCAGCAGTGATAGTAGCGGGCAGTTCTTC. The V call is TRBV25-1, the J call TRBJ2-1; a weak D match, TRBD2 (6 bases). CDR3 length equals 11 residues. The V end was cut by 3 bases, the J end by 12 bases, with 9 bases between. The germline gives CDR1 MGHDK, CDR2 SYGVNS.

The chain links TRBV30 to TRBJ1-2, with D possibly being TRBD1 (5 bases). The CDR3 is 11 residues long. V lost 2 bases and J 8 bases, leaving 9 bases between the germline ends. Germline CDR1 GTSNPN, CDR2 SVGIG (reference sequence). The CDR3 nucleotides read TGTGCCTGGAGTCCCTACAGGGGCTACACCTTC. Protein product: CAWSPYRGYTF.

This clone came up once. The genes are TRBV6-2 or TRBV6-3 and TRBJ2-1; TRBD2 agrees at 10 bases. This CDR3 is 14 amino acids long. Losses at the gene ends were 4 bases for V and 4 bases for J; bases not matched to a gene: 1. Germline assignment: CDR1 MNHEY and CDR2 SVGEGT. The CDR3 DNA follows: TGTGCCAGCAGTTGGACTAGCGGATACAATGAGCAGTTCTTC. It translates to CASSWTSGYNEQFF.

The J gene is TRBJ2-1, the V gene TRBV5-1; the D gene is possibly TRBD1 (6 bases). The CDR3 is 15 residues long. The germline CDR1 and CDR2 sequences are SGHRS and YFSETQ. The V and J ends lost 0 bases and 5 bases respectively, with 12 bases between them. The CDR3 DNA is TGCGCCAGCAGCTTGGACTTGACAGGAAACAATGAGCAGTTCTTC. This sequence encodes CASSLDLTGNNEQFF.

Only a few counts were recorded for this clone. The V gene is TRBV11-1, the J gene TRBJ2-7; 7 positions match TRBD2. Germline CDR1 SGHAT, CDR2 FQDESV (reference sequence). This CDR3 is 15 amino acids long. J lost 3 bases, V lost 1 base, and 6 bases had no gene match. The CDR3, as DNA: TGTGCCAGCAGCTTAGGAGCGGGGCTTTACTACGAGCAGTACTTC. Its translation is CASSLGAGLYYEQYF.

The chain uses TRBV18 and TRBJ2-1, with 8 bases fitting TRBD1. Germline V gives CDR1 KGHSH, CDR2 LQKENI. Unmatched junction bases numbered 11, after V lost 3 bases and J lost 7 bases. The CDR3 is 16 residues long. CDR3 DNA sequence: TGTGCCAGCTCACCCGGACAGGGCTCACTTGGGAATGAGCAGTTCTTC. Residues: CASSPGQGSLGNEQFF.